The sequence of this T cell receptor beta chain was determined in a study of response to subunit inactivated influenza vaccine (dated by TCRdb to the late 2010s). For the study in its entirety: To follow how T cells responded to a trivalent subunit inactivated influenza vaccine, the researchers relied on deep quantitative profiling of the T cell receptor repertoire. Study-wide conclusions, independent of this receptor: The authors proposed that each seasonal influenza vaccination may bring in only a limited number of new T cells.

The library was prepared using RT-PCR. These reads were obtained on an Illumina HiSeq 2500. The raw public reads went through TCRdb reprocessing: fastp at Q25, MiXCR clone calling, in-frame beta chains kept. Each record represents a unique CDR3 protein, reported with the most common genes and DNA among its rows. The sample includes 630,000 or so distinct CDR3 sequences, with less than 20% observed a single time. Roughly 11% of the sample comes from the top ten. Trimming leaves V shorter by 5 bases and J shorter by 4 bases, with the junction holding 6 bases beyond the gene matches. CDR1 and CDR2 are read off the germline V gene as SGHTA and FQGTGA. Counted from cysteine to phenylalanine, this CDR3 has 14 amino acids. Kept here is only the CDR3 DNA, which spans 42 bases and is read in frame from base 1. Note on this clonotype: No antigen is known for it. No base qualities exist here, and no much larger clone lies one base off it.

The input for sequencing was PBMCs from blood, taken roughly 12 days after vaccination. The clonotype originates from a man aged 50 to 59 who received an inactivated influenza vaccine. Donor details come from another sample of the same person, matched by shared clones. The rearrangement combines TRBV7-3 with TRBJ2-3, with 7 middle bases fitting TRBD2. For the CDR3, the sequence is CASSKIAGPDTQYF. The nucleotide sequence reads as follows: TGTGCCAGCAGCAAAATAGCGGGTCCAGATACGCAGTATTTT.